This is a list of T cell receptor beta chains from one sample in a study of CD8+CD57+ T cells in acquired aplastic anemia. TCRdb re-derived calls from the reads in MiXCR, one entry per CDR3 protein. This table has about 190,000 distinct CDR3 sequences, 64% appearing once. Specimen: sorted CD4+, CD8+, or CD8+CD57+ T cells (not recorded which) from PBMCs. The receptors here all came from a human donor with severe aplastic anemia or a healthy control (not recorded which). Each CDR3 is given with its conserved first and last residue. D genes are given only for firm matches. Rows give clone size only sometimes, using once, few, many, or a class for an expanded clone.

TRBJ1-6 TRBV7-9 NA NA CASSLEVRDSPLHF TGTGCCAGCAGCTTAGAGGTCAGGGATTCACCCCTCCACTTT
TRBJ2-3 TRBV6-5 NA NA CASSYSGRETDTQYF TGTGCCAGCAGTTACTCGGGCAGGGAGACAGATACGCAGTATTTT
TRBJ2-1 TRBV2 NA TRBD2 CASSGAGGYNEQFF TGTGCCAGCAGCGGAGCGGGAGGATACAATGAGCAGTTCTTC
TRBJ2-1 TRBV29-1 few TRBD2 CSVGGRIDEQFF TGCAGCGTTGGCGGGAGAATTGATGAGCAGTTCTTC
TRBJ2-7 TRBV29-1 NA NA CSVFGGTVGALEQYF TGCAGCGTCTTCGGGGGGACGGTGGGGGCTCTCGAGCAGTACTTC
TRBJ1-2 TRBV7-8 NA NA CASSQARGDGYTF TGTGCCAGCAGCCAAGCGCGGGGGGATGGCTACACCTTC
TRBJ2-7 TRBV27 many NA CASSLTGTYEQYF TGTGCCAGCAGCCTCACGGGGACTTACGAGCAGTACTTC
TRBJ1-5 TRBV7-3 NA NA CASSPLGSGNQPQHF TGTGCCAGCAGCCCGCTTGGGTCGGGCAATCAGCCCCAGCATTTT
TRBJ1-6 TRBV2 NA NA CASKESYNSPLHF TGTGCCAGCAAGGAGAGCTATAATTCACCCCTCCACTTT
TRBJ2-2 TRBV9 NA NA CASSLAGDGDTGELFF TGCGCCAGCAGCTTGGCCGGGGATGGCGACACCGGGGAGCTGTTTTTT
TRBJ2-1 TRBV10-2 NA NA CATTTTPYNEQFF TGCGCCACTACCACGACACCCTACAATGAGCAGTTCTTC
TRBJ2-2 TRBV7-3 NA TRBD2 CASSLTASGRAGELFF TGTGCCAGCAGCTTAACGGCTAGCGGGAGGGCCGGGGAGCTGTTTTTT
TRBJ2-7 TRBV7-9 NA TRBD2 CASSFGGTHEQYF TGTGCCAGCAGCTTCGGGGGGACCCACGAGCAGTACTTC
TRBJ2-7 TRBV7-9 many NA CASSLGQIYEQYF TGTGCCAGCAGCTTAGGACAGATCTACGAGCAGTACTTC
TRBJ2-1 TRBV6-6 once NA CASSIPRSLQQFF TGTGCCAGCAGTATCCCTCGGAGTCTACAGCAGTTCTTC
TRBJ2-1 TRBV27 once NA CASSGGAGVKTEQFF TGTGCCAGCAGTGGGGGGGCGGGAGTGAAGACGGAGCAGTTCTTC
TRBJ1-1 TRBV7-9 NA NA CASSLVGAMNTEAFF TGTGCCAGCAGCTTAGTAGGGGCTATGAACACTGAAGCTTTCTTT
TRBJ2-3 TRBV20-1 NA NA CSARTGTDTQYF TGCAGTGCGCGGACAGGCACAGATACGCAGTATTTT
TRBJ2-7 TRBV12-3/TRBV12-4 many NA CASSLWDNTYEQYF TGTGCCAGCAGTTTGTGGGACAACACCTACGAGCAGTACTTC
TRBJ1-5 TRBV2 NA NA CASSGRRGNQPQHF TGTGCCAGCAGTGGACGGAGGGGGAATCAGCCCCAGCATTTT
TRBJ2-7 TRBV7-3 NA TRBD1 CASSLPGTGTGDEQYF TGTGCCAGCAGCTTACCCGGGACAGGGACAGGGGACGAGCAGTACTTC
TRBJ1-2 TRBV2 few NA CASSKQGANYGYTF TGTGCCAGCAGTAAACAGGGAGCTAACTATGGCTACACCTTC
TRBJ1-2 TRBV6-5 NA NA CASSNAGAYGYTF TGTGCCAGCAGTAACGCCGGCGCTTATGGCTACACCTTC
TRBJ2-7 TRBV5-6 NA NA CASSLGSKQYF TGTGCCAGCAGCTTGGGCAGCAAGCAGTACTTC
TRBJ2-5 TRBV5-6 NA TRBD2 CASSMGWGGEETQYF TGTGCCAGCAGCATGGGGTGGGGGGGTGAAGAGACCCAGTACTTC